The 14 T cell receptor beta chains below all came from one sample that was sequenced in a study of T cell repertoires in cytomegalovirus infection. TCRdb independently ran MiXCR on the reads; one entry per CDR3 protein. The repertoire holds some 400,000 distinct CDR3 sequences, with approximately 33% as singletons. The sequencing input was PBMCs. These receptors all stem from a human donor in good health (CMV status not recorded). Some clones in this sample may be carry-over from other donors' samples.

There are a few counts of this clonotype. This chain connects TRBV20-1 to TRBJ2-3; TRBD1 is a possible D gene (6 bases). Germline CDR1 is DFQATT and CDR2 is SNEGSKA (reference sequence). The CDR3 totals 15 residues. V gave up 6 bases and J gave up 2 bases, with 18 bases separating them. CDR3 sequence (DNA): TGCAGTGCAACACGCCCCCGACAGGCCACAGATACGCAGTATTTT. Translation gives CSATRPRQATDTQYF.

J is TRBJ1-4 and V is TRBV19; D is unresolved. The CDR3 consists of 13 residues. CDR1 LNHDA and CDR2 SQIVND come from the germline V gene (reference sequence). V lost 7 bases and J lost 4, with 10 bases in between. Here the CDR3 DNA reads TGTGCCAGTATGCCCAGAAATAATGAAAAACTGTTTTTT. This sequence encodes CASMPRNNEKLFF.

This clonotype was seen more than once but under ten times. This chain connects TRBV20-1 to TRBJ1-2, with a possible D match to TRBD1 (5 bases). Germline V gives CDR1 DFQATT, CDR2 SNEGSKA (reference sequence). V gave up 6 bases and J gave up 3 bases, with 14 bases separating them. The CDR3 has 13 amino acids. The CDR3 is CSAMPDIYYGYTF. For the CDR3, the DNA is TGCAGTGCCATGCCGGACATTTACTATGGCTACACCTTC.

This clonotype was recorded a few times. The rearrangement links TRBV10-3 to TRBJ2-2, with 7 bases that match TRBD2. The CDR3 totals 14 residues. Germline assignment: CDR1 ENHRY and CDR2 SYGVKD. Losses at the gene ends were 4 bases for V and 7 bases for J; bases not matched to a gene: 6. In DNA form, the CDR3 reads TGTGCCATCAGTGCCCCGGGGGGACGCGGGGAGCTGTTTTTT. This gives the protein CAISAPGGRGELFF.

This clonotype has a count of ten or more. The chain employs TRBV7-2 and TRBJ1-2; D remains ambiguous. The CDR3 is made up of 12 amino acids. Trimming shortened V by 7 bases and J by 7 bases, and 13 bases separated the two germline ends. Germline assignment: CDR1 SGHTA and CDR2 FQGNSA. This CDR3 reads CASTQTWGGYTF. CDR3 nucleotides: TGTGCCAGCACCCAGACGTGGGGTGGCTACACCTTC.

This clonotype was counted only a few times. The V call is TRBV29-1, the J call TRBJ1-1, with 9 nucleotides matching TRBD1. V shed 0 bases, J shed 0 bases, and the junction held 11 bases outside the gene matches. The CDR3 sequence is 18 residues long. Germline CDR1 and CDR2: SQVTM and ANQGSEA. DNA for the CDR3: TGCAGCGTTGAAGATCCCGGGGGACAGGGATTCATGAACACTGAAGCTTTCTTT. It translates to CSVEDPGGQGFMNTEAFF.

The V call is TRBV6-1, the J call TRBJ1-6; TRBD1 might be the D (5 bases). The CDR3 contains 15 residues. V was trimmed by 7 bases and J by 10 bases, leaving 20 bases between them. Per the germline V gene, CDR1 is MNHNS and CDR2 is SASEGT. The CDR3 spells CASTLRGRVESPLHF. The CDR3 DNA follows: TGTGCCAGCACCCTGAGGGGCAGGGTTGAATCACCCCTCCACTTT.

V usage is TRBV9 and J usage is TRBJ1-4; TRBD1 agrees at 12 bases. Germline V lookup: CDR1 SGDLS, CDR2 YYNGEE. The CDR3 extends over 15 amino acids. The J segment lost 10 bases and the V segment lost 4 bases, leaving 8 bases of the junction unmatched. The chain's CDR3 is CASSPSGQGAAKLFF. CDR3 in DNA: TGTGCCAGCAGCCCGTCGGGACAGGGGGCCGCAAAACTGTTTTTT.

The chain carries TRBV14 and TRBJ2-1; 7 positions match TRBD2. Germline CDR1 is SGHDN and CDR2 is FVKESK. CDR3 length equals 16 residues. Germline trimming cut 4 bases from V and 6 bases from J; bases unmatched to any gene: 12. Here the CDR3 reads CASSPLDKRGINEQFF. As DNA, the CDR3 is TGTGCCAGCAGCCCCCTCGACAAGCGGGGAATCAATGAGCAGTTCTTC.

The genes are TRBV7-9 and TRBJ2-2, with TRBD1 matching over 7 bases. Per the germline V gene, CDR1 is SEHNR and CDR2 is FQNEAQ (reference sequence). The CDR3 spans 15 residues. Trimming at V came to 3 bases and at J to 1 base, leaving 2 bases not matched to a gene. DNA of the CDR3: TGTGCCAGCAGCTTGGGGGACAGGAACACCGGGGAGCTGTTTTTT. Translation gives CASSLGDRNTGELFF. The full variable domain, in which reference TRBV7-9 and TRBJ2-2 provide the parts outside the CDR3, is DTGVSQNPRHKITKRGQNVTFRCDPISEHNRLYWYRQTLGQGPEFLTYFQNEAQLEKSRLLSDRFSAERPKGSFSTLEIQRTEQGDSAMYLCASSLGDRNTGELFFGEGSRLTVL.

This clonotype was counted many times. The V gene is TRBV7-2, the J gene TRBJ2-5, with D tentatively TRBD2 (6 bases). The V and J ends lost 5 bases and 1 base respectively, with 11 bases between them. Germline lookup yields CDR1 SGHTA and CDR2 FQGNSA. The CDR3 has 14 amino acids. Written as DNA, the CDR3 is TGTGCCAGCAGCAGGAGCGGGTTCCAAGAGACCCAGTACTTC. Residues: CASSRSGFQETQYF.

This clonotype was observed at least ten times. The V and J genes are TRBV7-9 and TRBJ2-3; no clear D gene. The CDR3 loop spans 14 amino acids. Trimming took 4 bases from V and 5 from J, leaving 13 bases between them. Germline assignment: CDR1 SEHNR and CDR2 FQNEAQ (reference sequence). CDR3 nucleotide sequence: TGTGCCAGCAGCTCCATGGGAACGGGAGATACGCAGTATTTT. Residues: CASSSMGTGDTQYF.

Ten or more counts support this clonotype. The chain uses TRBV7-2 and TRBJ2-5; 7 positions agree with TRBD2. This CDR3 is 15 amino acids long. Trimming took 1 base from V and 4 from J; bases not matched to a gene: 6. CDR1 and CDR2 (germline): SGHTA, FQGNSA. The CDR3 DNA reads as TGTGCCAGCAGCTTAGGGGGGGGGGTAGGAGAGACCCAGTACTTC. This codes for CASSLGGGVGETQYF. Supplemented by reference TRBV7-2 and TRBJ2-5, the full variable domain reads GAGVSQSPSNKVTEKGKDVELRCDPISGHTALYWYRQSLGQGLEFLIYFQGNSAPDKSGLPSDRFSAERTGGSVSTLTIQRTQQEDSAVYLCASSLGGGVGETQYFGPGTRLLVL.

The rearrangement links TRBV28 to TRBJ2-5; the match to TRBD1 covers 10 bases. Germline loops: CDR1 MDHEN, CDR2 SYDVKM. J lost 4 bases, V lost 6 bases, and 8 bases had no gene match. CDR3 size: 15 residues. The DNA for the CDR3 is TGTGCCAGCAGCTACACGACAGGGGGCATAGAGACCCAGTACTTC. This gives the protein CASSYTTGGIETQYF.